Following are 27 T cell receptor beta chains from one sample sequenced in a study of T cells in Graves' hyperthyroidism and ophthalmopathy. The investigators amplified TCR beta CDR3 regions from RNA transcripts. RT-PCR in the first round (using the HTBI primer set) targeted the TCR CDR3. TCRdb re-called the multiplex PCR reads through MiXCR, storing one row per CDR3 protein. The sample carries about 760,000 distinct CDR3 sequences, roughly 32% recorded once. Sequenced input: blood. Receptors were obtained from a woman aged 40-49 years with Graves' hyperthyroidism.

With regard to this clonotype: An end of the junction does not agree with germline; a read error may underlie this. This sequence joins TRBV7-2 and TRBJ2-6; unclear D gene. Germline CDR1 is SGHTA and CDR2 is FQGNSA. The CDR3 runs 15 residues. CDR3 DNA: TGCGCCAGCAGCCAAGAGTATTCTGGGGCCAACGTCCTGACTTTC. It codes for CASSQEYSGANVLTF. Using reference TRBV7-2 and TRBJ2-6 for the parts outside the CDR3, the full variable domain is GAGVSQSPSNKVTEKGKDVELRCDPISGHTALYWYRQSLGQGLEFLIYFQGNSAPDKSGLPSDRFSAERTGGSVSTLTIQRTQQEDSAVYLCASSQEYSGANVLTFGAGSRLTVL.

J is TRBJ1-1 and V is TRBV10-2; D not certain. Trimming removed 7 bases at V and 2 bases at J, with 11 bases between. The CDR3 is 13 residues long. Germline CDR1 and CDR2: WSHSY and SAAADI. This chain's CDR3 is CASMPGPNTEAFF. In nucleotides, the CDR3 is TGCGCCAGCATGCCGGGTCCAAACACTGAAGCTTTCTTT.

There are many counts of this clonotype. The chain joins TRBV7-9 to TRBJ1-2; the D is unclear. The ends were cut back, 1 base at V and 7 bases at J, with 4 bases in the middle. The CDR3 spans 11 residues. CDR1 SEHNR and CDR2 FQNEAQ come from the germline V gene (reference sequence). The DNA for the CDR3 is TGTGCCAGCAGCTTAGAAGGTGGCTACACCTTC. It codes for CASSLEGGYTF. Full variable domain (rest looked up from reference TRBV7-9 and TRBJ1-2): DTGVSQNPRHKITKRGQNVTFRCDPISEHNRLYWYRQTLGQGPEFLTYFQNEAQLEKSRLLSDRFSAERPKGSFSTLEIQRTEQGDSAMYLCASSLEGGYTFGSGTRLTVV.

The V call is TRBV29-1, the J call TRBJ2-7; TRBD2 matches 8 bases. Trimming cost V 3 bases and J 5 bases; bases outside gene matches: 0. Germline V lookup: CDR1 SQVTM, CDR2 ANQGSEA. The CDR3 totals 11 residues. This CDR3 reads CSVEREDEQYF. The CDR3, as DNA: TGCAGCGTTGAGCGGGAGGACGAGCAGTACTTC.

In this sample, this clonotype turned up many times. This sequence joins TRBV7-8 and TRBJ1-3, with D possibly matching TRBD1 (5 bases). The V end lost 5 bases, the J end lost 4 bases, and 15 bases lay between the germline ends. Germline CDR1 SGHVS, CDR2 FQNEAQ. The CDR3 length is 15 residues. This CDR3 reads CASSIVRDAGNTIYF. The CDR3, as DNA: TGTGCCAGCAGCATCGTCCGGGACGCAGGAAACACCATATATTTT.

The sample holds a few counts of this clonotype. The chain joins TRBV19 to TRBJ1-5, with no clear D. The CDR3 is made up of 13 amino acids. Germline lookup yields CDR1 LNHDA and CDR2 SQIVND (reference sequence). Trimming stripped 7 bases from V and 4 bases from J, with 11 bases between. The CDR3 DNA is TGTGCCAGTATCTCCCGGGAAAATCAGCCCCAGCATTTT. Its translation: CASISRENQPQHF.

This clonotype was seen a few times. This chain uses TRBV12-3 or TRBV12-4 with TRBJ1-2, with 7 bases aligning to TRBD1. The CDR3 is made up of 13 amino acids. Trimming took 8 bases from V and 6 from J; bases not matched to a gene: 9. Here the CDR3 reads CASGRGQGDGYTF. As DNA, the CDR3 is TGTGCCAGCGGCAGGGGTCAGGGGGATGGCTACACCTTC.

This chain links TRBV7-9 with TRBJ1-2, with D possibly matching TRBD1 (5 bases). V lost 5 bases and J 4 bases, leaving 17 bases between the germline ends. This CDR3 is 15 amino acids long. Germline values: CDR1 SEHNR, CDR2 FQNEAQ (reference sequence). The CDR3 DNA is TGTGCCAGCAGCCCGCTCCCAGGGCCCATCTATGGCTACACCTTC. Protein product: CASSPLPGPIYGYTF. Full variable domain (remainder filled in from reference TRBV7-9 and TRBJ1-2): DTGVSQNPRHKITKRGQNVTFRCDPISEHNRLYWYRQTLGQGPEFLTYFQNEAQLEKSRLLSDRFSAERPKGSFSTLEIQRTEQGDSAMYLCASSPLPGPIYGYTFGSGTRLTVV.

This clonotype came up once. This chain connects TRBV2 to TRBJ1-5, with 9 positions matching TRBD1. The CDR3 covers 16 residues. J was trimmed by 2 bases and V by 4 bases; bases with no gene match: 6. The germline V gene has CDR1 SNHLY and CDR2 FYNNEI. This CDR3 is CASSARTGAGNQPQHF. DNA for the CDR3: TGTGCCAGCAGTGCGCGGACAGGGGCAGGCAATCAGCCCCAGCATTTT.

The chain employs TRBV20-1 and TRBJ2-7; 14 bases fit TRBD2. V was clipped by 5 bases and J by 2 bases; unmatched bases: 11. Germline CDR1 reads DFQATT; CDR2 reads SNEGSKA (reference sequence). The CDR3 sequence is 17 residues long. CDR3 DNA sequence: TGCAGTGCTCGTCCCGGGACTAGCGGGGGATCCACCTACGAGCAGTACTTC. Translating gives CSARPGTSGGSTYEQYF.

This clonotype was recorded many times. This sequence joins TRBV29-1 and TRBJ1-3; D unresolved. The length of the CDR3 is 11 residues. Germline-derived CDR1 and CDR2 are SQVTM and ANQGSEA. V lost 3 bases and J 9 bases, leaving 9 bases between the germline ends. In DNA, the CDR3 is TGCAGCGTTGACCTGGAGGGCACCATATATTTT. Its translation is CSVDLEGTIYF.

The table lists this clonotype with many counts. The chain links TRBV15 to TRBJ1-3; perhaps TRBD1 as D (5 bases). Trimming shortened V by 1 base and J by 1 base, and 8 bases separated the two germline ends. Germline CDR1 is LNHNV and CDR2 is YYDKDF (reference sequence). The CDR3 length is 15 residues. CDR3 residues: CATSRVGGSGNTIYF. CDR3 bases: TGTGCCACCAGCAGAGTGGGGGGATCTGGAAACACCATATATTTT.

The rearrangement uses TRBV19 and TRBJ1-6; weak D call: TRBD1 (6 bases). Germline loops: CDR1 LNHDA, CDR2 SQIVND (reference sequence). The V end lost 6 bases, the J end lost 6 bases, and 15 bases lay between the germline ends. The CDR3 length is 15 residues. CDR3 sequence: CASSPPGGLNSPLHF. The DNA of the CDR3 is TGTGCCAGTAGCCCTCCGGGGGGGCTTAATTCACCCCTCCACTTT.

There are many counts of this clonotype. The chain uses TRBV12-3 or TRBV12-4 and TRBJ1-5; D is unclear. The CDR3 is made up of 11 amino acids. V was pared by 5 bases and J by 9 bases, with 8 bases between. CDR3: CASSESGPQHF. As DNA, the CDR3 is TGTGCCAGCAGTGAATCAGGGCCCCAGCATTTT.

CDR3 loop: CSASSLPNSPLHF. The CDR3 nucleotides read TGCAGTGCCAGCAGTTTGCCTAATTCACCCCTCCACTTT. This chain links TRBV20-1 with TRBJ1-6; D not resolved. Trimming pared 6 bases from V and 6 bases from J, leaving 12 bases between. The CDR3 consists of 13 residues. Germline CDR1 DFQATT, CDR2 SNEGSKA (reference sequence).

As for this clonotype: No conserved phenylalanine or tryptophan ends this CDR3, so it is likely a read error. This chain connects TRBV29-1 to TRBJ2-2; D is perhaps TRBD2 (6 bases). Trimming removed 5 bases at V and 3 bases at J, with 16 bases between. The germline CDR1 and CDR2 sequences are SQVTM and ANQGSEA. The CDR3 has 15 residues. CDR3 protein: CSVFLPGVDTGELFL. The CDR3 DNA follows: TGCAGCGTTTTTCTACCGGGGGTCGACACCGGGGAGCTGTTTCTT.

The table lists this clonotype with a few counts. The chain couples TRBV12-3 or TRBV12-4 to TRBJ1-5, with D possibly being TRBD1 (5 bases). Trimming pared 7 bases from V and 9 bases from J, leaving 13 bases between. The CDR3 runs 12 residues. The CDR3 DNA follows: TGTGCCAGCAACTTCCGGGGGACGCCCCAGCATTTT. Translation: CASNFRGTPQHF.

The chain is built from TRBV9 and TRBJ1-4; 11 nucleotides agree with TRBD1. This CDR3 is built from 17 residues. Trimming cost V 4 bases and J 4 bases; bases outside gene matches: 9. Germline V lookup: CDR1 SGDLS, CDR2 YYNGEE. DNA of the CDR3: TGTGCCAGCAGCTCGTGGACAGGGGGCGCGAATAATGAAAAACTGTTTTTT. It yields the protein CASSSWTGGANNEKLFF.

This clonotype was picked up many times. This chain links TRBV5-8 with TRBJ2-7; D is undetermined. V was clipped by 0 bases and J by 2 bases, with 9 bases between them. This CDR3 has 14 amino acids. In germline, CDR1 is SGHTS, CDR2 YDEGEE. The CDR3 here is CASSLGPKAYEQYF. Here the CDR3 DNA reads TGTGCCAGCAGCTTGGGACCCAAGGCCTACGAGCAGTACTTC.

Only a few counts were recorded for this clonotype. V usage is TRBV19 and J usage is TRBJ2-7, with 9 bases identical to TRBD1. The CDR3 sequence is 14 residues long. J was trimmed by 6 bases and V by 5 bases; bases with no gene match: 8. CDR1 LNHDA and CDR2 SQIVND come from the germline V gene (reference sequence). Here the CDR3 DNA reads TGTGCCAGTAGTTTATTGGACAGGGGACGCGAGCAGTACTTC. This translates into CASSLLDRGREQYF.

This clonotype showed up many times. The rearrangement uses TRBV7-9 and TRBJ1-1; perhaps TRBD1 as D (6 bases). Germline loops: CDR1 SEHNR, CDR2 FQNEAQ (reference sequence). The CDR3 length is 14 residues. Trimming pared 5 bases from V and 0 bases from J, leaving 10 bases between. The chain's CDR3 is CASSRDNMNTEAFF. The CDR3 region has the DNA TGTGCCAGCAGCCGGGACAACATGAACACTGAAGCTTTCTTT.

The chain uses TRBV7-9 and TRBJ1-2, with 8 bases identical to TRBD1. The germline CDR1 and CDR2 sequences are SEHNR and FQNEAQ (reference sequence). The ends lost 11 bases at V and 5 bases at J; junction bases unmatched: 10. The CDR3 covers 13 residues. DNA of the CDR3: TGTGCCTGGACGGCAGGGGGCGGATATGGCTACACCTTC. It encodes CAWTAGGGYGYTF.

This clonotype was recorded a few times. The chain uses TRBV2 and TRBJ2-5, with TRBD1 matching over 7 bases. After removal of 10 bases from V and 2 bases from J, the junction contained 7 bases not matched to a gene. Germline CDR1 SNHLY, CDR2 FYNNEI. The CDR3 consists of 13 residues. The CDR3 is CAIRGTEQETQYF. CDR3 nucleotide sequence: TGTGCCATCAGGGGGACAGAGCAAGAGACCCAGTACTTC.

With respect to this clonotype: Just one base apart from a much larger clone, this may be a read error. V and J are TRBV2 and TRBJ2-5; D ambiguous. The germline V gene encodes CDR1 SNHLY and CDR2 FYNNEI. The CDR3 spans 14 residues. CDR3 loop: CTSSESVLMETQYF. The CDR3 DNA sequence: TGTACCAGCAGTGAGTCAGTACTCATGGAGACCCAGTACTTC.

This clonotype was counted many times. The chain employs TRBV29-1 and TRBJ1-5, with D maybe TRBD1 (5 bases). Germline CDR1 is SQVTM and CDR2 is ANQGSEA. The CDR3 is made up of 13 amino acids. Trimming left V 7 bases short and J 7 bases short, with 17 bases between. The CDR3 is CSALLGVGQPQHF. The CDR3 bases are TGCAGCGCACTATTGGGGGTTGGCCAGCCCCAGCATTTT. Full variable domain (remainder filled in from reference TRBV29-1 and TRBJ1-5): SAVISQKPSRDICQRGTSLTIQCQVDSQVTMMFWYRQQPGQSLTLIATANQGSEATYESGFVIDKFPISRPNLTFSTLTVSNMSPEDSSIYLCSALLGVGQPQHFGDGTRLSIL.

In this sample, this clonotype turned up a few times. The chain employs TRBV20-1 and TRBJ1-2; TRBD1 aligns across 7 bases. Germline values: CDR1 DFQATT, CDR2 SNEGSKA (reference sequence). The CDR3 spans 13 residues. V lost 3 bases, J lost 3 bases, and 4 bases stayed unmatched. CDR3 sequence (DNA): TGCAGTGCTAGGGGGACAGCAGACTATGGCTACACCTTC. This translates into CSARGTADYGYTF.

This clonotype was counted only a few times. This chain connects TRBV7-2 to TRBJ1-2; maybe TRBD1 (5 bases). V was trimmed by 0 bases and J by 7 bases, leaving 15 bases between them. Germline CDR1 reads SGHTA; CDR2 reads FQGNSA. CDR3 length equals 15 residues. CDR3 DNA sequence: TGTGCCAGCAGCTTAGCTGGCAGGGCGAGTTCTGGCTACACCTTC. Its protein is CASSLAGRASSGYTF.